This T cell receptor beta chain was recovered during a study of T cells after yellow fever vaccination. This clonotype was recorded at least ten times. CDR1 ENHRY and CDR2 SYGVKD come from the germline V gene. V was shortened by 0 bases and J by 2 bases, with 9 bases between the two germline ends. CDR3 length equals 15 residues. TCRdb re-called the 5' RACE reads through MiXCR, storing one row per CDR3 protein. The sample holds about 300,000 distinct CDR3 sequences, about 6.6% seen once. Sequences were derived from PBMCs, sampled roughly 47 days after the first yellow fever vaccination. V gene TRBV10-3 combines with J gene TRBJ2-3, with D uncertain. This receptor was taken from a man aged 18-30 years who received the YFV17D yellow fever vaccine. The CDR3 loop reads CAISESMKNTDTQYF. The CDR3 DNA is TGTGCCATCAGTGAGTCGATGAAAAACACAGATACGCAGTATTTT.